This entry concerns a single TCR beta chain. Its antigen is unknown. Germline CDR1 GTSNPN, CDR2 SVGIG (reference sequence). The CDR3 sequence is 13 residues long. Losses at the gene ends were 8 bases for V and 0 bases for J; bases not matched to a gene: 7. The second PCR ran roughly 6 to 11 cycles with a sample-barcoded 5' primer and J-beta primers. TCRdb reprocessed the 5' RACE reads via MiXCR and lists one record per CDR3 protein. The sample gives some 1.4 million distinct CDR3 sequences, 42% of which show up once; approximately 7.9% is in the top ten. This sample was taken from a study of blood T cells in healthy people across ages. General study results and limits: Higher diversity and more naive CD4+ cells were features of long-lived donors, compared to aged donors.

The TCR sequence derives from a woman aged 18-29 years in good health. The chain recombines TRBV30 with TRBJ2-7, with 7 bases fitting TRBD2. Sequenced material: blood. The chain's CDR3 is CAGTRGDSYEQYF. The CDR3 DNA reads TGTGCCGGAACCCGGGGGGACTCCTACGAGCAGTACTTC.